The 31 T cell receptor beta chains below were found in one sample sequenced in a study of blood T cell repertoires in COVID-19. Sequencing was performed with immunoSEQ multiplex PCR; in TCRdb, only in-frame clones are kept and a portion is missing. This sample yields 200,000 or so clones, of which about 86% are seen a single time; roughly 2.3% belongs to the top ten. Input material: peripheral blood. The source is a woman aged 60-75 years with acute or convalescent COVID-19.

The chain combines TRBV7-9 with TRBJ1-4; 10 bases align to TRBD1. CDR1 and CDR2 from the germline V gene are SEHNR and FQNEAQ (reference sequence). The CDR3 is 14 residues long. V shed 5 bases and J 7 bases; nucleotides not matched to a gene: 4. The CDR3 nucleotides read TGTGCCAGCAGCCCGGGACAGGGGAGTGAAAAACTGTTTTTT. Protein product: CASSPGQGSEKLFF.

This clone has only one observation. The chain couples TRBV4-2 to TRBJ1-3; D may be TRBD1 (6 bases). Germline values: CDR1 LGHNA, CDR2 YNFKEQ. The V gene lost 7 bases and the J gene lost 2 bases, with 12 bases spanning the gap. The CDR3 has 14 amino acids. The CDR3 here is CASTPDRTGNTIYF. The CDR3 DNA reads TGTGCCAGCACCCCGGACAGAACTGGAAACACCATATATTTT.

CDR3 in amino acids: CASSSGGRDTQYF. The CDR3, as DNA: TGTGCCAGCAGTAGCGGGGGGCGGGATACGCAGTATTTT. The V and J genes are TRBV9 and TRBJ2-3, with 10 nucleotides matching TRBD2. In germline, CDR1 is SGDLS, CDR2 YYNGEE. Trimming at V came to 5 bases and at J to 6 bases, leaving 3 bases not matched to a gene. The CDR3 is made up of 13 amino acids.

The CDR3 spells CASSFIQGNYGYTF. As DNA, the CDR3 is TGTGCCAGCAGTTTTATACAGGGGAACTATGGCTACACCTTC. The chain has TRBV27 and TRBJ1-2; 7 bases are a match to TRBD1. This CDR3 is 14 amino acids long. After removal of 3 bases from V and 2 bases from J, the junction contained 3 bases not matched to a gene. The germline V gene encodes CDR1 MNHEY and CDR2 SMNVEV (reference sequence).

V usage is TRBV4-2 and J usage is TRBJ1-4; 10 positions agree with TRBD1. Germline trimming cut 0 bases from V and 9 bases from J; bases unmatched to any gene: 4. Germline CDR1 LGHNA, CDR2 YNFKEQ. There are 15 residues in the CDR3. CDR3 DNA: TGTGCCAGCAGCCAAGAAGGACAGGGGGAGCAAAAACTGTTTTTT. Encoded protein: CASSQEGQGEQKLFF.

The V and J genes are TRBV7-2 and TRBJ2-1; 7 nucleotides line up with TRBD2. V was pared by 2 bases and J by 7 bases, with 11 bases of the junction left unmatched. This CDR3 comprises 16 residues. Germline V CDR1 and CDR2: SGHTA, FQGNSA. CDR3 loop: CASSLFSGGSYNEQFF. DNA for the CDR3: TGTGCCAGCAGCTTATTTTCGGGGGGTTCTTATAATGAGCAGTTCTTC.

The gene calls are TRBV9 and TRBJ2-1, with D tentatively TRBD2 (7 bases). V lost 0 bases and J 2 bases, leaving 9 bases between the germline ends. CDR3 length: 15 amino acids. Germline CDR1 is SGDLS and CDR2 is YYNGEE. As DNA, the CDR3 is TGTGCCAGCAGCGTAGAGGGGGGGACCTACAATGAGCAGTTCTTC. It specifies CASSVEGGTYNEQFF.

The chain joins TRBV5-1 to TRBJ2-7, with 9 bases lining up with TRBD1. V lost 4 bases and J lost 3; bases outside the gene matches: 8. CDR3 length: 15 residues. The V gene's germline CDR1 is SGHRS and CDR2 YFSETQ. CDR3 nucleotides: TGCGCCAGCAGCCCGGGGACAGGGAGTTTCTACGAGCAGTACTTC. Amino acids: CASSPGTGSFYEQYF.

The chain is built from TRBV5-1 and TRBJ2-7, with 8 bases lining up with TRBD2. The V and J ends lost 0 bases and 2 bases, in that order; junction bases with no gene match: 4. The CDR3 contains 15 residues. From germline, CDR1 is SGHRS and CDR2 YFSETQ. The CDR3 reads CASSLVGGGTYEQYF. The CDR3 bases are TGCGCCAGCAGCTTGGTGGGCGGGGGGACCTACGAGCAGTACTTC.

The genes are TRBV5-4 and TRBJ1-2; 11 nucleotides agree with TRBD1. There are 14 residues in the CDR3. Germline V gene data show CDR1 as SGHNT and CDR2 as YYREEE (reference sequence). V lost 3 bases to trimming and J lost 5 bases; unmatched junction nucleotides: 3. The CDR3 reads CASSWTGGKYGYTF. The CDR3 nucleotides read TGTGCCAGCAGCTGGACAGGGGGCAAATATGGCTACACCTTC.

A single count supports this clone. V and J are TRBV4-1 and TRBJ2-1; D remains ambiguous. Germline V gene sequence: CDR1 MGHRA, CDR2 YSYEKL. V was trimmed by 1 base and J by 11 bases, leaving 12 bases between them. The length of the CDR3 is 13 residues. CDR3 in amino acids: CASSQVSGVKQFF. DNA for the CDR3: TGCGCCAGCAGCCAAGTTAGTGGAGTAAAGCAGTTCTTC.

This chain uses TRBV24-1 with TRBJ1-2; D might be TRBD1 (6 bases). Trimming pared 4 bases from V and 6 bases from J, leaving 14 bases between. The germline CDR1 and CDR2 sequences are KGHDR and SFDVKD. The CDR3 loop spans 14 amino acids. In nucleotides, the CDR3 is TGTGCCACCAGTGACCCAGGGGCGTCTGATGGCTACACCTTC. Translation: CATSDPGASDGYTF.

This rearrangement joins TRBV10-3 to TRBJ1-5, with 8 bases fitting TRBD1. There are 15 residues in the CDR3. V shed 4 bases and J 6 bases; nucleotides not matched to a gene: 8. Germline lookup yields CDR1 ENHRY and CDR2 SYGVKD. The CDR3 DNA reads TGTGCCATCAGTGGGAACGACAGGGGAGGTCAGCCCCAGCATTTT. This gives the protein CAISGNDRGGQPQHF.

This clone was seen only a few times. The chain carries TRBV7-9 and TRBJ2-1; TRBD2 matches 15 bases. This CDR3 comprises 18 residues. With 5 bases clipped from V and 2 bases from J, the junction kept 7 bases outside the gene matches. Germline CDR1 SEHNR, CDR2 FQNEAQ (reference sequence). CDR3 nucleotides: TGTGCCAGCAGCACCGGGACTAGCGGGGGGTTAGCCTACAATGAGCAGTTCTTC. It yields the protein CASSTGTSGGLAYNEQFF.

This clone occurred once. This sequence joins TRBV5-6 and TRBJ1-1; D remains ambiguous. The germline V and J ends were trimmed by 0 bases and 7 bases, with 19 bases remaining between them. The CDR3 is made up of 16 amino acids. CDR1 and CDR2 from the germline V gene are SGHDT and YYEEEE. The CDR3 region has the DNA TGTGCCAGCAGCTTGGCCGGATACGAGGGCGTAGATGAAGCTTTCTTT. This codes for CASSLAGYEGVDEAFF.

Details on this clone: The sample holds other DNA sequences that translate to the same CDR3. V is TRBV5-1 and J is TRBJ2-3; 7 bases map to TRBD2. CDR1 is SGHRS and CDR2 is YFSETQ in the germline V gene. The J segment lost 0 bases and the V segment lost 2 bases, leaving 3 bases of the junction unmatched. The CDR3 totals 15 residues. CDR3 DNA sequence: TGCGCCAGCAGCTTAGCGGGGCCTAGCACAGATACGCAGTATTTT. Amino acids: CASSLAGPSTDTQYF.

This chain uses TRBV29-1 with TRBJ2-4; 8 nucleotides line up with TRBD1. This CDR3 has 12 residues. Germline V gene lookup returns CDR1 SQVTM and CDR2 ANQGSEA. Trimming took 7 bases from V and 6 from J; bases not matched to a gene: 5. CDR3 DNA sequence: TGCAGCGCAGCCGACAGGGGAAACATTCAGTACTTC. Translated: CSAADRGNIQYF.

V usage is TRBV5-4 and J usage is TRBJ2-2, with 10 nucleotides matching TRBD1. V shed 3 bases, J shed 6 bases, and the junction held 5 bases outside the gene matches. There are 15 residues in the CDR3. Per the germline V gene, CDR1 is SGHNT and CDR2 is YYREEE (reference sequence). The CDR3 loop is CASSSTGGLSGELFF. CDR3 coding DNA: TGTGCCAGCAGCTCGACAGGGGGCCTCTCCGGGGAGCTGTTTTTT.

This clone was counted a few times. The chain uses TRBV21-1 and TRBJ2-1; TRBD1 is taken as the D call from the table, unchecked against the DNA. TRBV21-1 is marked as a pseudogene. This CDR3 is built from 17 residues. The CDR3 loop is CASSKFFRGGFPNEQFF. The CDR3, as DNA: TGTGCCAGCAGCAAATTCTTCCGAGGGGGCTTTCCCAATGAGCAGTTCTTC.

This clone has only one observation. V is TRBV4-1 and J is TRBJ1-1; no clear D gene. Trimming removed 4 bases at V and 2 bases at J, with 11 bases between. Per germline, CDR1 MGHRA and CDR2 YSYEKL. This CDR3 spans 14 amino acids. CDR3 DNA sequence: TGCGCCAGCAGCCCGACACCCACTAACACTGAAGCTTTCTTT. Translation: CASSPTPTNTEAFF.

The chain couples TRBV5-1 to TRBJ2-3; 10 nucleotides match TRBD2. The CDR3 loop spans 16 amino acids. Trimming took 4 bases from V and 5 from J; bases not matched to a gene: 10. Germline CDR1 and CDR2: SGHRS and YFSETQ. CDR3 region: CASSLERGGLGDTQYF. DNA for the CDR3: TGCGCCAGCAGCCTCGAGCGGGGGGGCCTGGGAGATACGCAGTATTTT.

The chain employs TRBV11-1 and TRBJ2-2, with a possible D match to TRBD2 (6 bases). The germline gives CDR1 SGHAT, CDR2 FQDESV (reference sequence). CDR3 length equals 15 residues. Trimming stripped 3 bases from V and 5 bases from J, with 13 bases between. The CDR3 region is CASSLGGLRTGELFF. The CDR3 bases are TGTGCCAGCAGCTTGGGGGGACTTAGGACCGGGGAGCTGTTTTTT.

This chain links TRBV2 with TRBJ1-1; no reliable D call. This CDR3 is built from 11 residues. The ends were cut back, 6 bases at V and 7 bases at J, with 9 bases in the middle. Looked up from germline, CDR1 is SNHLY and CDR2 is FYNNEI. The CDR3 DNA reads as TGTGCCAGCAGACTACATGGTGAAGCTTTCTTT. Translating gives CASRLHGEAFF.

This clone was recorded a few times. The J gene is TRBJ1-2, the V gene TRBV2; D remains ambiguous. Germline-derived CDR1 and CDR2 are SNHLY and FYNNEI. Between the trimmed V and J ends, which lost 5 bases and 4 bases, there was a span of 17 bases. This CDR3 region has 15 residues. In DNA, the CDR3 is TGTGCCAGCAGTTCGGACTTCCAGCTAGGCTATGGCTACACCTTC. It yields the protein CASSSDFQLGYGYTF.

The rearrangement joins TRBV6-5 to TRBJ2-1, with 10 positions matching TRBD2. This CDR3 is 15 amino acids long. Trimming at V came to 5 bases and at J to 4 bases, leaving 5 bases not matched to a gene. Germline-derived CDR1 and CDR2 are MNHEY and SVGAGI. Written as DNA, the CDR3 is TGTGCCAGCAGTCGAGGACTAGCGGCGTACAATGAGCAGTTCTTC. Encoded protein: CASSRGLAAYNEQFF.

The rearrangement joins TRBV7-8 to TRBJ1-1; 7 bases match TRBD1. The V gene end was trimmed by 2 bases and the J gene end by 10 bases; junction bases not matched to a gene: 16. The CDR3 is 16 amino acids. Germline CDR1 and CDR2: SGHVS and FQNEAQ. The CDR3 region is CASSLPKGQGENGAFF. The CDR3 region has the DNA TGTGCCAGCAGCTTACCCAAGGGGCAGGGGGAAAATGGAGCTTTCTTT. Based on the CDR3 plus reference TRBV7-8 and TRBJ1-1, the full variable domain is GAGVSQSPRYKVAKRGQDVALRCDPISGHVSLFWYQQALGQGPEFLTYFQNEAQLDKSGLPSDRFFAERPEGSVSTLKIQRTQQEDSAVYLCASSLPKGQGENGAFFGQGTRLTVV.

V gene TRBV19 combines with J gene TRBJ1-1; no clear D gene. Trimming pared 10 bases from V and 3 bases from J, leaving 12 bases between. The CDR3 is 12 residues long. The V gene's germline CDR1 is LNHDA and CDR2 SQIVND (reference sequence). The CDR3 region is CATQQSDTEAFF. The CDR3 DNA reads TGTGCCACCCAACAAAGCGACACTGAAGCTTTCTTT.

This chain links TRBV30 with TRBJ2-2, with TRBD1 matching over 8 bases. CDR3 length equals 16 residues. Germline V gene sequence: CDR1 GTSNPN, CDR2 SVGIG (reference sequence). Trimming took 6 bases from V and 2 from J; bases not matched to a gene: 11. CDR3 loop: CACQARTGRNTGELFF. CDR3 coding DNA: TGTGCCTGCCAAGCCCGGACAGGGCGTAACACCGGGGAGCTGTTTTTT.

V usage is TRBV19 and J usage is TRBJ1-5; maybe TRBD1 (6 bases). CDR3 length: 16 amino acids. V lost 7 bases and J lost 2, with 18 bases in between. Germline V lookup: CDR1 LNHDA, CDR2 SQIVND (reference sequence). The CDR3 DNA reads TGTGCCAGTAAGGATACAGGGTTTGGAGGCAATCAGCCCCAGCATTTT. It encodes CASKDTGFGGNQPQHF.

The gene calls are TRBV5-1 and TRBJ2-3, with D possibly being TRBD2 (6 bases). Germline CDR1 and CDR2: SGHRS and YFSETQ. The CDR3 consists of 15 residues. V lost 1 base to trimming and J lost 4 bases, with 13 bases between them. The CDR3 is CASSLPSGGADTQYF. The CDR3 DNA sequence: TGCGCCAGCAGCTTGCCCTCCGGGGGTGCAGATACGCAGTATTTT. Filled out from reference TRBV5-1 and TRBJ2-3, the complete variable domain reads KAGVTQTPRYLIKTRGQQVTLSCSPISGHRSVSWYQQTPGQGLQFLFEYFSETQRNKGNFPGRFSGRQFSNSRSEMNVSTLELGDSALYLCASSLPSGGADTQYFGPGTRLTVL.

For the CDR3, the DNA is TGTGCCAGCAGCCACCGACCTACAGGCCCCTACGAGCAGTACTTC. This translates into CASSHRPTGPYEQYF. V gene TRBV5-4 combines with J gene TRBJ2-7; weak D call: TRBD1 (5 bases). The CDR3 runs 15 residues. Per the germline V gene, CDR1 is SGHNT and CDR2 is YYREEE (reference sequence). Trimming took off 4 bases at V and 2 bases at J, with 16 bases between the two ends.